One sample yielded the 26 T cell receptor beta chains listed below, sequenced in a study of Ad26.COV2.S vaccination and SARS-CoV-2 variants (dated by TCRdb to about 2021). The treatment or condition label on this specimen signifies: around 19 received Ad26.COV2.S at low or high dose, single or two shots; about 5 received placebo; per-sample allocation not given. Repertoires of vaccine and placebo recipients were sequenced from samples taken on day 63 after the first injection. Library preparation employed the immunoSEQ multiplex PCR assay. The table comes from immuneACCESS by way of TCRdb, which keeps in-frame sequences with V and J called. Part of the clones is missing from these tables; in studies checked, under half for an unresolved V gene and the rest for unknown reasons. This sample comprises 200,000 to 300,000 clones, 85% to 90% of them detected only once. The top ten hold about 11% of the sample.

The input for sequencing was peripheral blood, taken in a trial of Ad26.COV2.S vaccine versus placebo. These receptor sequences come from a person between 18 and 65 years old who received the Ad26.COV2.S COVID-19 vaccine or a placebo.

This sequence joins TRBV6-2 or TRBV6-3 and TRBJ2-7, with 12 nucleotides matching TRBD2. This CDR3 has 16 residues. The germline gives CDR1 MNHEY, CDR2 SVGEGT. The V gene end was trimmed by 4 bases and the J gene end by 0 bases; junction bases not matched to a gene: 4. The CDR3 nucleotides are TGTGCCAGCAGTTCCCCGGGACTAGCGGGCTCCTACGAGCAGTACTTC. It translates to CASSSPGLAGSYEQYF.

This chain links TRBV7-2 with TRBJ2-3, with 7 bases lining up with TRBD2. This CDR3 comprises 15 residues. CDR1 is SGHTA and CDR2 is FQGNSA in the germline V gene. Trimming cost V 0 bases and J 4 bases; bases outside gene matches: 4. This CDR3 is CASSLAGGYADTQYF. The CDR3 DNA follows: TGTGCCAGCAGCTTAGCGGGGGGGTATGCAGATACGCAGTATTTT. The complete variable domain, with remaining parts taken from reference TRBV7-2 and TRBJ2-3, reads GAGVSQSPSNKVTEKGKDVELRCDPISGHTALYWYRQSLGQGLEFLIYFQGNSAPDKSGLPSDRFSAERTGGSVSTLTIQRTQQEDSAVYLCASSLAGGYADTQYFGPGTRLTVL.

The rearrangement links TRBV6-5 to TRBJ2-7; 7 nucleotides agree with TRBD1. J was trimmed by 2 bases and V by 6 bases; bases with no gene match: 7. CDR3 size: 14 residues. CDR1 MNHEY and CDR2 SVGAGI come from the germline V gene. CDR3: CASSLQGTTYEQYF. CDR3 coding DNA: TGTGCCAGCAGCCTACAGGGGACGACCTACGAGCAGTACTTC.

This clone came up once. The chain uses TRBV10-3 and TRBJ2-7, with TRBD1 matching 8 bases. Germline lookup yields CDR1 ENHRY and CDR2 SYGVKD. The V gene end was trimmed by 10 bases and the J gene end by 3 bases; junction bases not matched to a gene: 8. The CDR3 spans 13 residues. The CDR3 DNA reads TGTGCCACAGGGGCAGGGGGCAGCTACGAGCAGTACTTC. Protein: CATGAGGSYEQYF.

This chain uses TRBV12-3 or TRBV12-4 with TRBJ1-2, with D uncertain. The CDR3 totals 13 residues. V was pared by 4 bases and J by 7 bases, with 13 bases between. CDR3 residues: CASSSLGLAGYTF. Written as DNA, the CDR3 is TGTGCCAGCAGTTCCCTGGGCCTAGCTGGCTACACCTTC.

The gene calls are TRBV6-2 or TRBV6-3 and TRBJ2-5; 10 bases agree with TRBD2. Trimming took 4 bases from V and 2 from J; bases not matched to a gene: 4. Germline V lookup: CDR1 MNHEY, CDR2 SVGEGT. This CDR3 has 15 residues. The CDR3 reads CASSSVAGGQETQYF. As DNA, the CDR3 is TGTGCCAGCAGTTCGGTAGCGGGGGGACAAGAGACCCAGTACTTC.

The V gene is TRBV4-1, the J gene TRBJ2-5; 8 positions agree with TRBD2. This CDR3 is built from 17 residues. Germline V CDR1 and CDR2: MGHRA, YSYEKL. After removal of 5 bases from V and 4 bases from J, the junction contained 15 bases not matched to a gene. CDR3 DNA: TGCGCCAGCAGCAAGGGCCATGGGCGAGCGGGGGTAGAGACCCAGTACTTC. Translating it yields CASSKGHGRAGVETQYF.

CDR3 bases: TGTGCCAGCAGCTTAAACATCAAGCGCACCTTCACAGATACGCAGTATTTT. It codes for CASSLNIKRTFTDTQYF. The chain combines TRBV13 with TRBJ2-3; D gene unclear. With 2 bases removed from V and 2 bases from J, the gap between germline ends came to 17 bases. The CDR3 runs to 17 residues. Germline V CDR1 and CDR2: PRHDT, FYEKMQ (reference sequence).

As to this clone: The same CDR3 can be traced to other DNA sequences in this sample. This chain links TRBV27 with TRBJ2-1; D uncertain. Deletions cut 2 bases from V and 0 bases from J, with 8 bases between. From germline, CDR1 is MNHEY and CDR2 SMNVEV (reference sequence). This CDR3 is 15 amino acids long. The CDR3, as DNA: TGTGCCAGCAGTTTAGGTTCCAGCTCCTACAATGAGCAGTTCTTC. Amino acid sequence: CASSLGSSSYNEQFF.

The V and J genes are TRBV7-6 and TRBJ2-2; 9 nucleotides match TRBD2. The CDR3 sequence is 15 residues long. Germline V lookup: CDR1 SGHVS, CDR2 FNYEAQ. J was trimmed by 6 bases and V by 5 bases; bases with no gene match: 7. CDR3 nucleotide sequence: TGTGCCAGCAGCCCCTGGCGGGAGGGCCCCGGGGAGCTGTTTTTT. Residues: CASSPWREGPGELFF.

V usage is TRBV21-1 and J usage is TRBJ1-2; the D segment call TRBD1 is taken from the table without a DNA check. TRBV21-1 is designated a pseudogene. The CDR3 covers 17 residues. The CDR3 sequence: CARPLEDRTLVNYGYTF. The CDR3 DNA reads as TGTGCCAGACCTTTAGAGGACAGGACTCTCGTTAACTATGGCTACACCTTC.

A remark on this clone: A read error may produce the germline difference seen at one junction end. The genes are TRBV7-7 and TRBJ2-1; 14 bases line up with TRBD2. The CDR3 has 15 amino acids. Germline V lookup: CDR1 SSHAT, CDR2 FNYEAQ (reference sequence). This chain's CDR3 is CASSRLAGGPNEQFF. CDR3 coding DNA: TGTGCTAGCAGCCGACTAGCGGGAGGGCCGAATGAGCAGTTCTTC.

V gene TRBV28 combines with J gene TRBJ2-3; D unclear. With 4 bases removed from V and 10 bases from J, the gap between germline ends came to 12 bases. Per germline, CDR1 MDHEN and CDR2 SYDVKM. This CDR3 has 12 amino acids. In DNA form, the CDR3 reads TGTGCCAGCAGTTCTATCGAGGTGGCGCAGTATTTT. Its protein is CASSSIEVAQYF.

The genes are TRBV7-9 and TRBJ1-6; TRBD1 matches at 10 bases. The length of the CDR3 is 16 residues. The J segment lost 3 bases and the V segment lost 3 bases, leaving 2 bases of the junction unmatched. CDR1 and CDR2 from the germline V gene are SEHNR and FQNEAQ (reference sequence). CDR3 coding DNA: TGTGCCAGCAGCTTGGGACAGGGGAACTATAATTCACCCCTCCACTTT. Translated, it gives CASSLGQGNYNSPLHF.

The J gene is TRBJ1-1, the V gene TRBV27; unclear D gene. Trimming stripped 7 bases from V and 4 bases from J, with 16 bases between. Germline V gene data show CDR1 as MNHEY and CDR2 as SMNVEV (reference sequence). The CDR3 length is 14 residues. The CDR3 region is CASNPGHGRTEAFF. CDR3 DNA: TGTGCCAGCAACCCGGGTCATGGTCGCACTGAAGCTTTCTTT.

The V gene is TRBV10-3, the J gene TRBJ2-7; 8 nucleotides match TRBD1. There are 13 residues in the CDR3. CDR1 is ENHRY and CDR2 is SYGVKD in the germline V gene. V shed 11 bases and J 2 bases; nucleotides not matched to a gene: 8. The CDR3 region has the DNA TGTGCCGTACAGGGGGAAGGAACCTACGAGCAGTACTTC. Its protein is CAVQGEGTYEQYF.

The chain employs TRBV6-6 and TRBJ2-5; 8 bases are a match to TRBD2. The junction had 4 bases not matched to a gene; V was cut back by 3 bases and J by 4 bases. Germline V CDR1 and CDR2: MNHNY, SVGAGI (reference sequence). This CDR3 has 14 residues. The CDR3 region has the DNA TGTGCCAGCAGTTATGAGCGGGAGAGAGAGACCCAGTACTTC. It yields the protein CASSYERERETQYF.

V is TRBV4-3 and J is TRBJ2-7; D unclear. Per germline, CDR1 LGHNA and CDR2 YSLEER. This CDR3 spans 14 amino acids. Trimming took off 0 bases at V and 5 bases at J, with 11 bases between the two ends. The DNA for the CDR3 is TGCGCCAGCAGCCAAGAAATAAACGGACACGAGCAGTACTTC. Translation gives CASSQEINGHEQYF.

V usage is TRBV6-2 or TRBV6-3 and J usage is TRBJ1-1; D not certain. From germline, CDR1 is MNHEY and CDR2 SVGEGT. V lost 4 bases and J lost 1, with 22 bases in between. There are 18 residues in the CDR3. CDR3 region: CASSSEGPAQVGNTEAFF. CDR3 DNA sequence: TGTGCCAGCAGTTCCGAGGGTCCGGCCCAGGTCGGGAACACTGAAGCTTTCTTT.

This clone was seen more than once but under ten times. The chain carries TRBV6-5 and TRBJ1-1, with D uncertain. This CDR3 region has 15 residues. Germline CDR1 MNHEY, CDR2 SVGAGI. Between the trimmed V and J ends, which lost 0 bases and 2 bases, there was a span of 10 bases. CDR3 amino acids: CASSYSYTENTEAFF. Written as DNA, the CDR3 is TGTGCCAGCAGTTACTCGTACACGGAAAACACTGAAGCTTTCTTT.

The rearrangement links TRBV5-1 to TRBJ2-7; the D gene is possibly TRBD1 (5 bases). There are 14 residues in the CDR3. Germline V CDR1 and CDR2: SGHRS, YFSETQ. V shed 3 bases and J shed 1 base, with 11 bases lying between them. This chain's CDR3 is CASSYETASYEQYF. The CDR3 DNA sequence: TGCGCCAGCAGCTATGAGACAGCTTCCTACGAGCAGTACTTC.

This chain's CDR3 is CASSPQHAGVGEQYF. The CDR3 DNA follows: TGTGCCAGCTCACCTCAACATGCGGGAGTTGGCGAGCAGTACTTC. The V gene is TRBV18, the J gene TRBJ2-7; 7 bases fit TRBD2. Germline CDR1 KGHSH, CDR2 LQKENI. This CDR3 region has 15 residues. After removal of 3 bases from V and 6 bases from J, the junction contained 11 bases not matched to a gene.

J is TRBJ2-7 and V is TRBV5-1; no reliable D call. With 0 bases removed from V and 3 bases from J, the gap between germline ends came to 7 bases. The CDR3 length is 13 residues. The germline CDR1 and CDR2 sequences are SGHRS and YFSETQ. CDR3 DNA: TGCGCCAGCAGCTTGGGCCAGGTCTACGAGCAGTACTTC. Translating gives CASSLGQVYEQYF.

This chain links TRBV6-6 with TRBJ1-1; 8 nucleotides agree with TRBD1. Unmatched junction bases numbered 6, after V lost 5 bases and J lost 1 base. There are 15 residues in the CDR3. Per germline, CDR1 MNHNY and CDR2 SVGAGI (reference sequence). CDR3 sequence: CASSAAGTGNTEAFF. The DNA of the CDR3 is TGTGCCAGCAGTGCGGCCGGGACAGGGAACACTGAAGCTTTCTTT.

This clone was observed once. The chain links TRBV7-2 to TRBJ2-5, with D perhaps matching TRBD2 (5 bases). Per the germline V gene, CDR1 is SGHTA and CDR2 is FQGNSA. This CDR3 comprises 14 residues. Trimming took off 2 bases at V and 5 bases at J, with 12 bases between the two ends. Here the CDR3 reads CASSLLGLAETQYF. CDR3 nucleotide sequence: TGTGCCAGCAGCTTATTAGGACTCGCGGAGACCCAGTACTTC.

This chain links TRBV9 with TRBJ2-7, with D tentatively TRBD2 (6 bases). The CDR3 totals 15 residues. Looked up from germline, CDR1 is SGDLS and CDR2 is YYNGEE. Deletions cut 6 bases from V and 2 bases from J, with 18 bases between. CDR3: CASTPGGTVTYEQYF. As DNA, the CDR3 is TGTGCCAGCACCCCTGGGGGGACGGTTACCTACGAGCAGTACTTC.